This T cell receptor (beta chain) emerged from a study of blood T cell repertoires in COVID-19. Using immunoSEQ multiplex PCR, the repertoire was profiled, and TCRdb retains in-frame clones only, with some absent. The profile shows about 110,000 clones, roughly 81% of them singletons. The sample holds one count of this clone. V was shortened by 2 bases and J by 7 bases, with 15 bases between the two germline ends. This CDR3 has 14 amino acids. Per germline, CDR1 GTSNPN and CDR2 SVGIG (reference sequence). The specimen sequenced was peripheral blood. The source is a human donor in a cohort sampled during active COVID-19. The rearrangement uses TRBV30 and TRBJ1-5, with D perhaps TRBD1 (5 bases). This chain's CDR3 is CAWSRGGVGQPQHF. The CDR3 region has the DNA TGTGCCTGGAGTAGAGGAGGGGTAGGGCAGCCCCAGCATTTT.